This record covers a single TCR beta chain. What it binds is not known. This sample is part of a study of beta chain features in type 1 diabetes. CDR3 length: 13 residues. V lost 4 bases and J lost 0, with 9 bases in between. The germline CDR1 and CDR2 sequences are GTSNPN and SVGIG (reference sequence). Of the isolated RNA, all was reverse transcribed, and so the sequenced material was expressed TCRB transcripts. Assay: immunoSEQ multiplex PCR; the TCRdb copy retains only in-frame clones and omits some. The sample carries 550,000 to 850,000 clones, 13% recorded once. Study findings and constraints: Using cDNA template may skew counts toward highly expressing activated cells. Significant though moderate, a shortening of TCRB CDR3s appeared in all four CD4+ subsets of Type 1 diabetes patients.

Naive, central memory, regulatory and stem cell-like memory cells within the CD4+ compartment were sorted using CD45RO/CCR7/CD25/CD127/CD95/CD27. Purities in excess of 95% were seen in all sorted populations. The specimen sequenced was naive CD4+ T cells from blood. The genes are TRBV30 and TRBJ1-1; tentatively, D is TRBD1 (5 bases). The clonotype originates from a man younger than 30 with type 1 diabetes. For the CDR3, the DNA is TGTGCCTGGACGACAGTCATGAACACTGAAGCTTTCTTT. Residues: CAWTTVMNTEAFF.